This TCR beta chain stems from a study of blood T cell repertoires in COVID-19. The wider study: Acute and convalescent COVID-19 specimens originated in the United States, Italy and Spain. Nucleic acid was either cDNA or gDNA, and it came from T cells, B-cell-depleted T cells, or PBMCs.

In the original workflow: Estimated nucleated cell counts came from reference gene primer amplification. Generated by immunoSEQ multiplex PCR, the TCRdb table keeps only in-frame clones and is missing some. V and J calls and clone size come straight from that table; D and trimming were deduced from the DNA. The sample has fewer than 200,000 clones, approximately 85% seen once. Looked up from germline, CDR1 is SGHDT and CDR2 is YYEEEE. The V gene end was trimmed by 3 bases and the J gene end by 1 base; junction bases not matched to a gene: 3. The CDR3 spans 15 residues. Enrollment of patients from Seattle took place during active infection, with longitudinal follow-up.

V and J are TRBV5-6 and TRBJ1-5; 8 bases align to TRBD1. The specimen sequenced was peripheral blood. This receptor was identified in a woman aged 45-60 years with COVID-19, enrolled during active disease. This CDR3 reads CASSYWDRSNQPQHF. CDR3 DNA sequence: TGTGCCAGCAGCTACTGGGACAGGAGCAATCAGCCCCAGCATTTT.